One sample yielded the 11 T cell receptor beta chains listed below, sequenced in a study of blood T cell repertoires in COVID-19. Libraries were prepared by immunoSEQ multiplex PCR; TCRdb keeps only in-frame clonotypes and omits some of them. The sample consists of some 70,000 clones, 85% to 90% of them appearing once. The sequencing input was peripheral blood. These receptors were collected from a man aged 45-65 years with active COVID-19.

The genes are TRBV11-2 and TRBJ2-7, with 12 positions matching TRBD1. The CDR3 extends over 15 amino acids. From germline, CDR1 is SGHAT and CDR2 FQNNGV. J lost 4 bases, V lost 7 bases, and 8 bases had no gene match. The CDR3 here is CASNQPGQGAYEQYF. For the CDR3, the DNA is TGTGCCAGCAACCAACCGGGACAGGGGGCGTACGAGCAGTACTTC.

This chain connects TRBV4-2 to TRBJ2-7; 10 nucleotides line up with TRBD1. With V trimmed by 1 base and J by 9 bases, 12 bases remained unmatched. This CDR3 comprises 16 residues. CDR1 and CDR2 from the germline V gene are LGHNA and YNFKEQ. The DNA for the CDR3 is TGTGCCAGCAGCCAAGGGCCGGGACAGGGGTTAGGAGGGCAGTACTTC. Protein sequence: CASSQGPGQGLGGQYF.

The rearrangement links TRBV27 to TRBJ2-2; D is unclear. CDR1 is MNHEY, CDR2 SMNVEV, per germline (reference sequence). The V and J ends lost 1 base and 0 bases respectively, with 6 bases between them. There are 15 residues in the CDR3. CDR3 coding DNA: TGTGCCAGCAGTTTATACCTACCGAACACCGGGGAGCTGTTTTTT. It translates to CASSLYLPNTGELFF.

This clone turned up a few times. DNA for the CDR3: TGTGCCAGCAGTTTTCGGGGACTAGCGGCTGAGCAGTACTTC. It is translated as CASSFRGLAAEQYF. The genes are TRBV28 and TRBJ2-7; TRBD2 aligns across 11 bases. From germline, CDR1 is MDHEN and CDR2 SYDVKM. V shed 3 bases, J shed 7 bases, and the junction held 5 bases outside the gene matches. The CDR3 extends over 14 amino acids.

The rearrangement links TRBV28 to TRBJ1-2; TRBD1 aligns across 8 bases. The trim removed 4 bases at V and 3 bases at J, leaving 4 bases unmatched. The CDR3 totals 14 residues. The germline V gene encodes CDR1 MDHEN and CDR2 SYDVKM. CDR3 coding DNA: TGTGCCAGCAGTTCGCCAGGGGGCGACTATGGCTACACCTTC. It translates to CASSSPGGDYGYTF.

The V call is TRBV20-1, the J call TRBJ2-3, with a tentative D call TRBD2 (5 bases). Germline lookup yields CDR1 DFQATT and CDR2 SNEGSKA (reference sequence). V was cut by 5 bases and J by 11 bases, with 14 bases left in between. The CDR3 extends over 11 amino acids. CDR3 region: CSAQWGVRQYF. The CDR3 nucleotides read TGCAGTGCTCAATGGGGAGTTAGGCAGTATTTT.

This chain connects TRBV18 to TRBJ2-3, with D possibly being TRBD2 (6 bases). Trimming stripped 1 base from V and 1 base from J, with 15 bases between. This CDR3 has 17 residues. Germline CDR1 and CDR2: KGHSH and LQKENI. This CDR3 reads CASSPLPGGIGTDTQYF. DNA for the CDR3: TGTGCCAGCTCACCACTCCCCGGCGGGATAGGCACAGATACGCAGTATTTT.

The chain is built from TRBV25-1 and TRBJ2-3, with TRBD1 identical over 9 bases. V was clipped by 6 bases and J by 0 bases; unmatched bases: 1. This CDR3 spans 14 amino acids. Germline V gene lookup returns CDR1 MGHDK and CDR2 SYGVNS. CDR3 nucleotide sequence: TGTGCCAGCAGCGGACAGGGGAGCACAGATACGCAGTATTTT. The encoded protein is CASSGQGSTDTQYF.

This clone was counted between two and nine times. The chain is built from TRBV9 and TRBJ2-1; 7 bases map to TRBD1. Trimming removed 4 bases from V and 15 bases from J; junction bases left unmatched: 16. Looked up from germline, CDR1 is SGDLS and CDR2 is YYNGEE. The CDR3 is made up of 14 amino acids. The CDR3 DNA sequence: TGTGCCAGCAGCCTCGGGACAGCCCTTTTGGCCCCGTTCTTC. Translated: CASSLGTALLAPFF.

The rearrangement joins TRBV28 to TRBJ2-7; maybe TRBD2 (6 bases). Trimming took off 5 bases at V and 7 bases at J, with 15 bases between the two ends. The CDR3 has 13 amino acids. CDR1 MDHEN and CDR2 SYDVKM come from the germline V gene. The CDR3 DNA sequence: TGTGCCAGCAGTCCCGGGACTTGGTGGGAGCAGTACTTC. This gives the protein CASSPGTWWEQYF.

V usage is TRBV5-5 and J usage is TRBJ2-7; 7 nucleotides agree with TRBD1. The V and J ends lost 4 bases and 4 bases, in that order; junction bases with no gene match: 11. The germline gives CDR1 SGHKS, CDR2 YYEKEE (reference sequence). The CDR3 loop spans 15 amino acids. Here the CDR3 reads CASSGPRQGIYEQYF. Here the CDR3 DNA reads TGTGCCAGCAGCGGACCGCGACAGGGTATATACGAGCAGTACTTC. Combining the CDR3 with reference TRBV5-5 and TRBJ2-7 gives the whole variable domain DAGVTQSPTHLIKTRGQQVTLRCSPISGHKSVSWYQQVLGQGPQFIFQYYEKEERGRGNFPDRFSARQFPNYSSELNVNALLLGDSALYLCASSGPRQGIYEQYFGPGTRLTVT.